These T cell receptor beta chains were read from a single sample in a study of cytomegalovirus exposure and HLA in healthy donors. This table comes from immunoSEQ multiplex PCR, and its TCRdb copy is limited to in-frame clones, with some not included. The repertoire has about 120,000 clones, more than 70% of them found once; the top ten carry under 3%. The sample taken for sequencing was PBMCs. The receptor set was obtained from a woman aged 60 to 75 in good health and CMV-seropositive. The CDR3 runs from the conserved cysteine through the conserved F or W. The D gene is left open where the match is weak. A row's size may be missing; if present it is once, few, many or a size class.

clone_size	v_call	d_call	j_call	cdr3_nt	cdr3_aa
few	TRBV4-1	NA	TRBJ1-1	TGCGCCAGCAGCCTGCTTCTTCGGGTCGGTGGCACTGAAGCTTTCTTT	CASSLLLRVGGTEAFF
NA	TRBV9	TRBD1	TRBJ1-2	TGTGCCAGCAGCCCGACAGGGTATGGCTACACCTTC	CASSPTGYGYTF
few	TRBV5-4	NA	TRBJ2-7	TGTGCCAGCAGCACCACGTCCTACGAGCAGTACTTC	CASSTTSYEQYF
NA	TRBV28	NA	TRBJ2-3	TGTGCCAGCAGTTTATTGGTAGCAGATACCAGCACAGATACGCAGTATTTT	CASSLLVADTSTDTQYF
many	TRBV7-7	NA	TRBJ2-7	TGTGCTAGCAGCCCCTCGACGAGGAGGGAGCAGTACTTC	CASSPSTRREQYF
NA	TRBV7-9	NA	TRBJ2-7	TGTTCCAGCAGCCCCTGGCGGGGGCGGGGGTGGGCTACCTACGAGCAGTACTTC	CSSSPWRGRGWATYEQYF
NA	TRBV2	TRBD1	TRBJ2-5	TGTGCCAGCACCCAGGGGGCCCAGGGGACCCAGTACTTC	CASTQGAQGTQYF
once	TRBV5-1	NA	TRBJ2-7	TGCGCCAGCAGCTTGCTAGGAAACTACGAGCAGTACTTC	CASSLLGNYEQYF
few	TRBV6-5	TRBD2	TRBJ2-7	TGTGCCAGCAGCTTAGCGGGAGGCTCCTACGAGCAGTACTTC	CASSLAGGSYEQYF
few	TRBV6-6	NA	TRBJ2-7	TGTGCCAGCAGTTACGTGGGGGGTGTGTACTTC	CASSYVGGVYF
NA	TRBV5-1	TRBD1	TRBJ1-1	TGCGCCAGCAGCTTGGGGGCGGACAGGGTGAACACTGAAGCTTTCTTT	CASSLGADRVNTEAFF
NA	TRBV5-4	NA	TRBJ2-1	TGTGCCAGCAGCTTGGAGTCAGGGGCAAGAGGCGGTGAGCAGTTCTTC	CASSLESGARGGEQFF
NA	TRBV6-5	TRBD2	TRBJ2-7	TGTGCCAGCAGTTACGGTCTAGCGGACACCTACGAGCAGTACTTC	CASSYGLADTYEQYF
NA	TRBV7-3	NA	TRBJ1-2	TGTGCCAGCAGTCAATCGGGACTGAATGGCTACACCTTC	CASSQSGLNGYTF
NA	TRBV7-2	TRBD2	TRBJ2-2	TGTGCCAGCAGGCTAACTAGCGGGAGGAACACCGGGGAGCTGTTTTTT	CASRLTSGRNTGELFF
NA	TRBV5-1	NA	TRBJ1-1	TGCGCCAGCCGGAGGGAGGACTATGAAGCTTTCTTT	CASRREDYEAFF
NA	TRBV28	NA	TRBJ2-7	TGTGCCAGCAGTCCCTCCGGGAGTCGGTCCTACGAGCAGTACTTC	CASSPSGSRSYEQYF
NA	TRBV4-2	NA	TRBJ2-3	TGTGCCAGCAGCCAAGATATAAATAGAGCTAGCACAGATACGCAGTATTTT	CASSQDINRASTDTQYF
NA	TRBV2	NA	TRBJ1-1	TGTGCCAGCACCTACGGCCCGGGCACTGAAGCTTTCTTT	CASTYGPGTEAFF
NA	TRBV5-1	NA	TRBJ2-7	TGCGCCACCCGGGAAGATATCTCCTACGAGCAGTACTTC	CATREDISYEQYF
NA	TRBV7-9	NA	TRBJ1-4	TGTGCCAGCAGCTTAGCTGAGGGCGGAAAACTGTTTTTT	CASSLAEGGKLFF
NA	TRBV29-1	TRBD1	TRBJ2-3	TGCAGCGTGGCTAGAGACAGGGGACCGGGCACAGATACGCAGTATTTT	CSVARDRGPGTDTQYF
few	TRBV10-3	NA	TRBJ1-4	TGTGCCATCAGTGATGGCATTAATGAAAAACTGTTTTTT	CAISDGINEKLFF
once	TRBV4-1	NA	TRBJ1-2	TGCGCCAGCAGCCTGACCCCCAGGGGCGACTATGGCTATGGCTACACCTTC	CASSLTPRGDYGYGYTF
once	TRBV5-1	NA	TRBJ1-1	TGCGCCAGCAGCTTGGTTAGAGGGAACACTGAAGCTTTCTTT	CASSLVRGNTEAFF
NA	TRBV28	NA	TRBJ1-2	TGTGCCAGCAGTTTGAAGACAGCTTATGGCTACACCTTC	CASSLKTAYGYTF
NA	TRBV7-9	NA	TRBJ2-2	TGTGCCAGCAGCTTACGGGGAACGTCGAACACCGGGGAGCTGTTTTTT	CASSLRGTSNTGELFF
NA	TRBV5-4	NA	TRBJ1-2	TGTGCCAGCAGCTTGGCCCAGACAGGCAACTATGGCTACACCTTC	CASSLAQTGNYGYTF
few	TRBV6-5	TRBD1	TRBJ2-7	TGTGCCAGCAGTGTACCGGGACAGACCTCGTTACAGTACTTC	CASSVPGQTSLQYF
NA	TRBV4-1	TRBD1	TRBJ2-3	TGCGCCAGCAGCCTAGCATCCAGGGGGCGAGCGCAGTATTTT	CASSLASRGRAQYF
once	TRBV28	TRBD1	TRBJ2-7	TGTGCCAGCAGTTTCGGACCAGGGGGATCGGGGATGCTCTCCTACGAGCAGTACTTC	CASSFGPGGSGMLSYEQYF
NA	TRBV6-4	TRBD1	TRBJ1-1	TGTGCCAGCAGTGACCGTCCAGGGGGTACTGAAGCTTTCTTT	CASSDRPGGTEAFF
NA	TRBV19	NA	TRBJ1-5	TGTGCCAGTAGTATTATATTGGGGGCGAGACGACAGCCCCAGCATTTT	CASSIILGARRQPQHF
NA	TRBV5-1	TRBD1	TRBJ2-7	TGCGCCAGCAGTTTCGATGTGGGACAGGGGTACGAGCAGTACTTC	CASSFDVGQGYEQYF
NA	TRBV12-5	NA	TRBJ2-5	TGTGCTAGTGGTTTGGGGCTGGAAGAGACCCAGTACTTC	CASGLGLEETQYF
NA	TRBV9	NA	TRBJ1-1	TGTGCCAGCAGCCCTGGACTAACTTTCTTT	CASSPGLTFF
NA	TRBV20-1	NA	TRBJ1-2	TGCAGTGCAACAGGGTCAGAGGGCTACACCTTC	CSATGSEGYTF
NA	TRBV7-3	NA	TRBJ2-1	TGTGCCAGCAGCCCCTGGCGGTTGAGCTCCTACAATGAGCAGTTCTTC	CASSPWRLSSYNEQFF
NA	TRBV18	NA	TRBJ2-5	TGTGCCAGCTCACCACGGGCGGGGTTGCAAGAGACCCAGTACTTC	CASSPRAGLQETQYF
once	TRBV5-8	NA	TRBJ2-3	TGTGCCAGCAGCTTGCCCGGGACATACATCGGGGGCACAGATACGCAGTATTTT	CASSLPGTYIGGTDTQYF
few	TRBV5-4	TRBD2	TRBJ2-3	TGTGCCAGCAGCTTGCGTGCGGGAGTGGATACGCAGTATTTT	CASSLRAGVDTQYF
few	TRBV10-3	NA	TRBJ2-7	TGTGCCTCATGGGAGATGGGGAGAGGAGAGCAGTACTTC	CASWEMGRGEQYF
NA	TRBV6-6	TRBD2	TRBJ2-7	TGTGCCAGCAGTTACTCTAGCGGGTACTACGAGCAGTACTTC	CASSYSSGYYEQYF
NA	TRBV7-2	TRBD2	TRBJ2-1	TGTGCCAGCAGCTTGTACGGGAGGGCGTACAATGAGCAGTTCTTC	CASSLYGRAYNEQFF
NA	TRBV18	TRBD1	TRBJ2-2	TGTGCCAGCTTTAGGACAGGTTCACTCAACACCGGGGAGCTGTTTTTT	CASFRTGSLNTGELFF
NA	TRBV9	NA	TRBJ1-3	TGTGCCAGCAGCGATCTGGCTTTTTCTGGAAACACCATATATTTT	CASSDLAFSGNTIYF
NA	TRBV15	TRBD2	TRBJ2-1	TGTGCCACCAGCAGAGGGGGTAGCGGGCGTGAGCAGTTCTTC	CATSRGGSGREQFF
NA	TRBV2	NA	TRBJ1-5	TGTGCCAGCAGTGAGGGGGGAGAGGGGCCCCAGCATTTT	CASSEGGEGPQHF
NA	TRBV7-7	TRBD1	TRBJ2-1	TGTGCTAGCAGCTTAGGGGGCGGTGGCGATGAGCAGTTCTTC	CASSLGGGGDEQFF
NA	TRBV6-5	TRBD2	TRBJ2-5	TGTGCCAGCAGCCGACTAGCGGGACGGGAGACCCAGTACTTC	CASSRLAGRETQYF
once	TRBV6-5	NA	TRBJ2-7	TGTGCCAGCACCCAAGGAGGAAATCCCAACGAGCAGTACTTC	CASTQGGNPNEQYF
NA	TRBV6-1	NA	TRBJ2-7	TGTGCCAGCAGTCACCCGGGACATAGGATGTACGAGCAGTACTTC	CASSHPGHRMYEQYF